A single sample gave rise to the 32 T cell receptor beta chains below, sequenced in a study of T cell repertoires in cytomegalovirus infection. The antigens for these receptors are not known. TCRdb ran MiXCR on the reads and lists one entry per CDR3 protein. This sample yields about 900,000 distinct CDR3 sequences, of which more than 25% are seen a single time; roughly an eighth belongs to the top ten. The source was cultured CD8+ T cells from PBMCs, collected from culture after CMV antigen stimulation. All receptors come from a human donor in good health (CMV status not recorded). Some clones in this sample may be carry-over from other donors' samples.

The chain joins TRBV24-1 to TRBJ2-1; no definite D call. CDR1 and CDR2 (germline): KGHDR, SFDVKD. The CDR3 length is 11 residues. V was pared by 7 bases and J by 9 bases, with 9 bases between. The CDR3 region is CATSPGGEQFF. Here the CDR3 DNA reads TGTGCCACCAGCCCGGGTGGTGAGCAGTTCTTC.

The gene calls are TRBV3-1 and TRBJ2-7; a possible D gene is TRBD1 (5 bases). The ends were cut back, 1 base at V and 0 bases at J, with 13 bases in the middle. The CDR3 runs to 16 residues. The germline CDR1 and CDR2 sequences are LGHDT and YNNKEL (reference sequence). For the CDR3, the DNA is TGTGCCAGCAGCCAAGTCGCAGGGCAGCGCTCCTACGAGCAGTACTTC. Amino acids: CASSQVAGQRSYEQYF.

V gene TRBV7-9 combines with J gene TRBJ2-5, with TRBD2 matching 8 bases. CDR3 length: 16 amino acids. The V segment lost 2 bases and the J segment 2 bases; nucleotides outside the gene matches: 7. Germline V lookup: CDR1 SEHNR, CDR2 FQNEAQ (reference sequence). The CDR3 DNA reads as TGTGCCAGCAGCTTATCGATAGCGGGGCCTCAAGAGACCCAGTACTTC. It yields the protein CASSLSIAGPQETQYF.

This rearrangement joins TRBV9 to TRBJ2-5; D perhaps matches TRBD1 (6 bases). The CDR3 spans 12 residues. Germline CDR1 and CDR2: SGDLS and YYNGEE. Trimming left V 0 bases short and J 7 bases short, with 7 bases between. The CDR3 loop is CASSVGGGTQYF. The CDR3 DNA is TGTGCCAGCAGCGTAGGAGGGGGGACCCAGTACTTC.

This clonotype has a count of ten or more. The V call is TRBV4-1, the J call TRBJ2-5, with a tentative D call TRBD1 (5 bases). The CDR3 spans 14 residues. Germline lookup yields CDR1 MGHRA and CDR2 YSYEKL. Deletions cut 1 base from V and 6 bases from J, with 12 bases between. CDR3 coding DNA: TGCGCCAGCAGCCAAGGGCTAGGGGAAAAGACCCAGTACTTC. It codes for CASSQGLGEKTQYF.

The chain links TRBV24-1 to TRBJ1-2; D remains unclear. In germline, CDR1 is KGHDR, CDR2 SFDVKD. Trimming stripped 5 bases from V and 2 bases from J, with 11 bases between. This CDR3 is 14 amino acids long. The DNA of the CDR3 is TGTGCCACCAGTGGTTCGGACGGGAACTATGGCTACACCTTC. It encodes CATSGSDGNYGYTF.

Notes on this clonotype: A much larger clone lies a single base off, so this may be a read error. The chain uses TRBV7-8 and TRBJ2-1; D call uncertain. From germline, CDR1 is SGHVS and CDR2 FQNEAQ. The length of the CDR3 is 11 residues. The germline V and J ends were trimmed by 3 bases and 8 bases, with 5 bases remaining between them. The CDR3 bases are TGTGCCAGCAGCTTCCGGCATGAGCAGTTCTTC. It translates to CASSFRHEQFF. Complete variable domain (other parts from reference TRBV7-8 and TRBJ2-1): GAGVSQSPRYKVAKRGQDVALRCDPISGHVSLFWYQQALGQGPEFLTYFQNEAQLDKSGLPSDRFFAERPEGSVSTLKIQRTQQEDSAVYLCASSFRHEQFFGPGTRLTVL.

The V call is TRBV6-1, the J call TRBJ2-7; 8 nucleotides agree with TRBD1. In germline, CDR1 is MNHNS, CDR2 SASEGT. The CDR3 runs 16 residues. J lost 1 base, V lost 4 bases, and 9 bases had no gene match. The CDR3 protein is CASSVTGQGVSYEQYF. CDR3 DNA: TGTGCCAGCAGTGTTACAGGACAGGGCGTTTCCTACGAGCAGTACTTC.

The DNA of the CDR3 is TGTGCCAGTAGTCCCGCTTGGCTGGGAAGGGACAGGGGCACCGGGGAGCTGTTTTTT. This sequence encodes CASSPAWLGRDRGTGELFF. The J gene is TRBJ2-2, the V gene TRBV19; 10 nucleotides match TRBD1. Germline values: CDR1 LNHDA, CDR2 SQIVND (reference sequence). V shed 5 bases and J 4 bases; nucleotides not matched to a gene: 16. There are 19 residues in the CDR3.

In this sample, this clonotype turned up once. This sequence joins TRBV6-2 or TRBV6-3 and TRBJ2-1; D possibly corresponds to TRBD2 (5 bases). V lost 2 bases, J lost 4 bases, and 12 bases lay in between. CDR3 size: 15 residues. CDR1 and CDR2 (germline): MNHEY, SVGEGT. CDR3 in DNA: TGTGCCAGCAGTTACACTGGCGGGCCATACAATGAGCAGTTCTTC. Its translation: CASSYTGGPYNEQFF.

CDR3 region: CASSLVDDKQPQHF. In DNA, the CDR3 is TGTGCCAGCAGTTTGGTGGACGATAAACAGCCCCAGCATTTT. The genes are TRBV12-3 or TRBV12-4 and TRBJ1-5; D is undetermined. V was shortened by 3 bases and J by 7 bases, with 13 bases between the two germline ends. There are 14 residues in the CDR3.

The V and J genes are TRBV12-3 or TRBV12-4 and TRBJ1-4; D not certain. The CDR3 is made up of 17 amino acids. Trimming removed 1 base at V and 0 bases at J, with 12 bases between. The CDR3 region is CASSLDLRVATNEKLFF. As DNA, the CDR3 is TGTGCCAGCAGTTTAGACCTTCGGGTTGCAACTAATGAAAAACTGTTTTTT.

The chain joins TRBV28 to TRBJ2-7; TRBD1 aligns across 8 bases. The V segment lost 10 bases and the J segment 2 bases; nucleotides outside the gene matches: 13. Germline V gene data show CDR1 as MDHEN and CDR2 as SYDVKM. This CDR3 is 15 amino acids long. CDR3 sequence reads: CANSPGQGVTYEQYV. The CDR3 bases are TGTGCCAACAGCCCCGGACAGGGAGTAACCTACGAGCAGTACGTC.

The V call is TRBV13, the J call TRBJ2-7, with 9 bases aligning to TRBD2. Trimming removed 3 bases from V and 6 bases from J; junction bases left unmatched: 9. The V gene's germline CDR1 is PRHDT and CDR2 FYEKMQ (reference sequence). This CDR3 is built from 15 residues. This CDR3 reads CASSFGAGGRPEQYV. DNA of the CDR3: TGTGCCAGCAGCTTTGGCGCGGGGGGGCGACCCGAGCAGTACGTC.

The J gene is TRBJ1-6, the V gene TRBV10-3; TRBD1 agrees at 7 bases. V lost 10 bases, J lost 8 bases, and 8 bases stayed unmatched. This CDR3 is 13 amino acids long. Germline CDR1 reads ENHRY; CDR2 reads SYGVKD. As DNA, the CDR3 is TGTGCCACCCTCGGGACAGCTGATTCACCCCTCCACTTT. Its translation: CATLGTADSPLHF.

In its sample, this clonotype was seen many times. The J gene is TRBJ2-3, the V gene TRBV12-5; TRBD1 matches 9 bases. There are 16 residues in the CDR3. The V gene's germline CDR1 is LGHNT and CDR2 FRNRAP. V shed 3 bases, J shed 2 bases, and the junction held 6 bases outside the gene matches. Written as DNA, the CDR3 is TGTGCTAGTGGTTTCTCGACAGGGGGTGCCACAGATACGCAGTATTTT. Its protein is CASGFSTGGATDTQYF.

The chain is built from TRBV5-4 and TRBJ2-5, with 12 bases fitting TRBD2. The CDR3 runs to 18 residues. The germline CDR1 and CDR2 sequences are SGHNT and YYREEE (reference sequence). V dropped 7 bases and J dropped 1; count of bases not matched to a gene: 14. Here the CDR3 DNA reads TGTGCCAGCGGTATGACTAGCGGGGGAGTAGCAATCCAAGAGACCCAGTACTTC. It specifies CASGMTSGGVAIQETQYF.

This clonotype was recorded a few times. This rearrangement joins TRBV20-1 to TRBJ2-2, with D possibly matching TRBD2 (6 bases). This CDR3 has 15 residues. In germline, CDR1 is DFQATT, CDR2 SNEGSKA (reference sequence). V was trimmed by 3 bases and J by 1 base, leaving 12 bases between them. CDR3 nucleotides: TGCAGTGCTAGGGATGGGGGGATGAACACCGGGGAGCTGTTTTTT. As protein: CSARDGGMNTGELFF.

The table lists this clonotype with a few counts. The chain recombines TRBV4-3 with TRBJ1-1; 9 positions agree with TRBD1. V was clipped by 3 bases and J by 5 bases; unmatched bases: 7. The CDR3 extends over 15 amino acids. Germline lookup yields CDR1 LGHNA and CDR2 YSLEER. CDR3 nucleotides: TGCGCCAGCAGCCAGAGTGGACAGGGGAGGACTGAAGCTTTCTTT. As protein: CASSQSGQGRTEAFF.

This clonotype showed up just a few times. The CDR3 region has the DNA TGTGCCAGCAGTTGGGGGACAGGTTATGGCTACACCTTC. Translating gives CASSWGTGYGYTF. This chain uses TRBV12-3 or TRBV12-4 with TRBJ1-2; 8 bases are a match to TRBD1. With 4 bases clipped from V and 5 bases from J, the junction kept 3 bases outside the gene matches. CDR3 length equals 13 residues.

This clonotype was picked up many times. The CDR3 DNA is TGTGCCAGCAGCACCCGGGACTCACGCCGGGAGACCCAGTACTTC. Translation gives CASSTRDSRRETQYF. The chain recombines TRBV7-8 with TRBJ2-5; TRBD2 might be the D (6 bases). The CDR3 is 15 residues long. In germline, CDR1 is SGHVS, CDR2 FQNEAQ. V was clipped by 5 bases and J by 5 bases, with 18 bases between them.

This chain connects TRBV2 to TRBJ1-1; D uncertain. The ends were cut back, 10 bases at V and 1 base at J, with 10 bases in the middle. The CDR3 runs to 12 residues. Germline V CDR1 and CDR2: SNHLY, FYNNEI. The CDR3 loop is CAILFRNTEAFF. In DNA form, the CDR3 reads TGTGCCATCCTTTTCAGGAACACTGAAGCTTTCTTT.

The table lists this clonotype with a few counts. V is TRBV7-9 and J is TRBJ2-7, with 8 nucleotides matching TRBD2. The junction had 15 bases not matched to a gene; V was cut back by 4 bases and J by 4 bases. The germline gives CDR1 SEHNR, CDR2 FQNEAQ (reference sequence). The CDR3 runs 17 residues. The CDR3 region has the DNA TGTGCCAGCAGCTCCCCATCACGGGCGCGGGGGGATTACGAGCAGTACTTC. Amino acids: CASSSPSRARGDYEQYF.

Concerning this clonotype: One end of the junction does not line up with germline, which may come from a read error. This rearrangement joins TRBV7-6 to TRBJ2-2; perhaps TRBD1 as D (5 bases). Germline V gene lookup returns CDR1 SGHVS and CDR2 FNYEAQ. CDR3 length: 16 residues. CDR3 protein: CTSSPFIVGHAGELFF. The CDR3 DNA is TGTACCAGCAGCCCTTTTATCGTCGGACACGCCGGGGAGCTGTTTTTT.

The rearrangement links TRBV11-1 to TRBJ2-7, with TRBD2 matching over 8 bases. The V segment lost 7 bases and the J segment 7 bases; nucleotides outside the gene matches: 6. The germline CDR1 and CDR2 sequences are SGHAT and FQDESV (reference sequence). This CDR3 is built from 12 residues. The CDR3 region has the DNA TGTGCCAGCATCGGGGGGGCGGTGGAGCAGTACGTC. This encodes CASIGGAVEQYV.

CDR3 bases: TGTGCCAGCAGTGAACGAGACAGGGAGTTTCGGTACTTC. Amino acids: CASSERDREFRYF. The chain combines TRBV6-1 with TRBJ2-5; TRBD1 matches at 7 bases. The V segment lost 2 bases and the J segment 13 bases; nucleotides outside the gene matches: 10. Looked up from germline, CDR1 is MNHNS and CDR2 is SASEGT. The length of the CDR3 is 13 residues.

The chain couples TRBV7-9 to TRBJ1-2, with D possibly matching TRBD1 (6 bases). Germline V gene lookup returns CDR1 SEHNR and CDR2 FQNEAQ (reference sequence). This CDR3 has 12 residues. The V gene lost 5 bases and the J gene lost 5 bases, with 9 bases spanning the gap. The CDR3 DNA reads TGTGCCAGCAGCACCAGGGGATATGGCTACACCTTC. Its translation: CASSTRGYGYTF.

V and J are TRBV3-1 and TRBJ2-1; a weak D match, TRBD1 (5 bases). Germline values: CDR1 LGHDT, CDR2 YNNKEL (reference sequence). The CDR3 runs 17 residues. The ends were cut back, 0 bases at V and 4 bases at J, with 16 bases in the middle. For the CDR3, the DNA is TGTGCCAGCAGCCAAGATCTTGGACATAAAGAATACAATGAGCAGTTCTTC. Amino acids: CASSQDLGHKEYNEQFF.

This clonotype was observed at least ten times. The chain uses TRBV7-2 and TRBJ2-3, with TRBD2 matching 10 bases. J lost 5 bases, V lost 3 bases, and 8 bases had no gene match. Germline V lookup: CDR1 SGHTA, CDR2 FQGNSA. The CDR3 consists of 16 residues. CDR3 amino acids: CASSFSLAGEGDTQYF. CDR3 DNA: TGTGCCAGCAGCTTCTCTCTAGCGGGGGAGGGAGATACGCAGTATTTT.

J is TRBJ1-1 and V is TRBV15; D uncertain. Between the trimmed V and J ends, which lost 0 bases and 7 bases, there was a span of 9 bases. CDR1 and CDR2 (germline): LNHNV, YYDKDF (reference sequence). The CDR3 spans 13 residues. The CDR3 bases are TGTGCCACCAGCAGAGATGGGCAGAGTGAAGCTTTCTTT. Amino acids: CATSRDGQSEAFF.

This clonotype was detected ten times or more. The chain combines TRBV7-8 with TRBJ2-1; 16 bases line up with TRBD2. Germline V gene sequence: CDR1 SGHVS, CDR2 FQNEAQ. V was clipped by 7 bases and J by 9 bases; unmatched bases: 15. This CDR3 contains 18 residues. CDR3 in DNA: TGTGCCAGCAAGGAAGGCCCGGGACTAGCGGGGGGGCTTAGTGAGCAGTTCTTC. Residues: CASKEGPGLAGGLSEQFF. The full variable domain, in which reference TRBV7-8 and TRBJ2-1 provide the parts outside the CDR3, is GAGVSQSPRYKVAKRGQDVALRCDPISGHVSLFWYQQALGQGPEFLTYFQNEAQLDKSGLPSDRFFAERPEGSVSTLKIQRTQQEDSAVYLCASKEGPGLAGGLSEQFFGPGTRLTVL.

The chain links TRBV27 to TRBJ2-7, with TRBD1 as a possible D gene (6 bases). Germline-derived CDR1 and CDR2 are MNHEY and SMNVEV (reference sequence). V was shortened by 3 bases and J by 2 bases, with 20 bases between the two germline ends. The CDR3 length is 17 residues. The chain's CDR3 is CASSFVPTLGQPYEQYV. The CDR3 DNA sequence: TGTGCCAGCAGTTTCGTCCCAACCCTAGGACAGCCCTACGAGCAGTACGTC.